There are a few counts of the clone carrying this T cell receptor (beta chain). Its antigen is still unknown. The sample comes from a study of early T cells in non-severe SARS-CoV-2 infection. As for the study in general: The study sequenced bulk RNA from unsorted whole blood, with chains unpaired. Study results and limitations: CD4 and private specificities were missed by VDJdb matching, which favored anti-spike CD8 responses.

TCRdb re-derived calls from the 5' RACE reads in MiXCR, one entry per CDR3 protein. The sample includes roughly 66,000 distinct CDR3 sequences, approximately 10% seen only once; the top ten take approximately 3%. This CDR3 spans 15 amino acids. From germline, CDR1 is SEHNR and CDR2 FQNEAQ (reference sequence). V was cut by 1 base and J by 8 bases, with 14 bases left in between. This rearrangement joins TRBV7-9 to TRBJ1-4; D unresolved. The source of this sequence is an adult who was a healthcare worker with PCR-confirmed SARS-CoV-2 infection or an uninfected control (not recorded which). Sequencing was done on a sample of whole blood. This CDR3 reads CASSLVTGILEKLFF. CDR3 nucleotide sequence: TGTGCCAGCAGCTTAGTAACCGGGATCCTCGAAAAACTGTTTTTT.